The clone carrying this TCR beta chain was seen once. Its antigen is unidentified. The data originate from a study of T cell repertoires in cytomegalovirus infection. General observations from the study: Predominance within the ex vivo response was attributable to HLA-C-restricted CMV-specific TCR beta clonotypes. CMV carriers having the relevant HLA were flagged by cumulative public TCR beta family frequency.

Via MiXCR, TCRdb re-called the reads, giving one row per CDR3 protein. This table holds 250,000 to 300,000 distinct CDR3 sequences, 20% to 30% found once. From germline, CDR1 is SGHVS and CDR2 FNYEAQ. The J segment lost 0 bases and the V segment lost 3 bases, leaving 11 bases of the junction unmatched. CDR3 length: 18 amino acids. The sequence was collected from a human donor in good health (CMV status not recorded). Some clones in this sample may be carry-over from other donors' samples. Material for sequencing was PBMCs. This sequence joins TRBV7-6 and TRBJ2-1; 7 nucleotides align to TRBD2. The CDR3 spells CASSFNSPQRGSYNEQFF. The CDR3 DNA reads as TGTGCCAGCAGCTTTAATTCCCCCCAGCGGGGCTCCTACAATGAGCAGTTCTTC.